What follows are 30 T cell receptor beta chains derived from one specimen sequenced in a study of regulatory T cells in long-lasting Graves disease. Relying on iRepertoire HTBI primers and Arm-PCR of CDR3 regions, the team built TCR beta libraries. TCRdb ran MiXCR on the multiplex PCR reads and lists one entry per CDR3 protein. The sample includes about 240,000 distinct CDR3 sequences, roughly 21% of them seen just once. Time point reported: newly diagnosed GD, antithyroid drugs for less than 3 months. The TCR library was made from RNA extracted from PBMCs. The sequences come from peripheral blood mononuclear cells (PBMCs), collected at new diagnosis, from a patient treated with antithyroid drugs. The source is a female donor with Graves disease.

This clonotype was recorded at least ten times. This chain joins TRBV6-1 and TRBJ2-7; D possibly matches TRBD1 or TRBD2 (5 bases each). Trimming removed 8 bases at V and 0 bases at J, with 17 bases between. The CDR3 spans 15 residues. CDR1 MNHNS and CDR2 SASEGT come from the germline V gene. CDR3 bases: TGTGCCAGCCGGGCCGCAGGGACGAGCTCCTACGAGCAGTACTTC. It translates to CASRAAGTSSYEQYF.

Ten or more counts support this clonotype. This rearrangement joins TRBV5-6 to TRBJ2-3; TRBD1 might be the D (6 bases). Per the germline V gene, CDR1 is SGHDT and CDR2 is YYEEEE. The CDR3 spans 14 residues. The germline V and J ends were trimmed by 2 bases and 11 bases, with 18 bases remaining between them. This CDR3 is CASSFEGGESKQYF. DNA of the CDR3: TGTGCCAGCAGCTTCGAAGGGGGTGAGAGTAAGCAGTATTTT.

Note on this clonotype: This clone may be a read error of a much larger clone one base away. The rearrangement joins TRBV27 to TRBJ2-1; D unresolved. Germline CDR1 and CDR2: MNHEY and SMNVEV (reference sequence). The CDR3 is made up of 11 amino acids. The CDR3 is CASAVYNERFF. The DNA for the CDR3 is TGTGCCAGCGCGGTTTACAATGAGCGGTTCTTC.

This clonotype was observed at least ten times. The J gene is TRBJ2-7, the V gene TRBV20-1, with 7 positions matching TRBD1. The CDR3 totals 13 residues. Germline CDR1 reads DFQATT; CDR2 reads SNEGSKA (reference sequence). CDR3 in DNA: TGCAGCGGATCACAGGGGTTGGGCTACGAGCAGTACTTC. It encodes CSGSQGLGYEQYF.

This clonotype came up many times. The chain carries TRBV7-6 and TRBJ2-5; TRBD2 agrees at 8 bases. After removal of 5 bases from V and 5 bases from J, the junction contained 7 bases not matched to a gene. Germline V CDR1 and CDR2: SGHVS, FNYEAQ. The CDR3 is 14 amino acids. CDR3 DNA: TGTGCCAGCAGCATTGCGGGGGGAGGTGAGACCCAGTACTTC. Translation: CASSIAGGGETQYF.

This clonotype was found many times. In nucleotides, the CDR3 is TGCAGTGCTAGCGGGACAGTTAACTATGGCTACACCTTC. This gives the protein CSASGTVNYGYTF. The J gene is TRBJ1-2, the V gene TRBV20-1; 7 nucleotides line up with TRBD1. The V gene's germline CDR1 is DFQATT and CDR2 SNEGSKA (reference sequence). Germline trimming cut 3 bases from V and 1 base from J; bases unmatched to any gene: 2. The CDR3 has 13 residues.

This clonotype was observed at least ten times. The rearrangement joins TRBV27 to TRBJ2-7; TRBD1 matches 7 bases. From germline, CDR1 is MNHEY and CDR2 SMNVEV (reference sequence). The trim removed 5 bases at V and 4 bases at J, leaving 8 bases unmatched. This CDR3 contains 14 residues. The CDR3 DNA reads TGTGCCAGCAGTCTAGCCCGGGACAGTTACGAGCAGTACTTC. Protein: CASSLARDSYEQYF.

Only a few counts were recorded for this clonotype. Just one base apart from a much larger clone, this may be a read error. J is TRBJ1-5 and V is TRBV28; D is uncertain. This CDR3 has 12 residues. V lost 8 bases and J lost 3, with 8 bases in between. In germline, CDR1 is MDHEN, CDR2 SYDVKM. The CDR3 here is CASQSTNQPQHF. DNA for the CDR3: TGTGCCAGCCAGTCTACCAATCAGCCCCAGCATTTT.

V usage is TRBV18 and J usage is TRBJ1-1; D remains ambiguous. This CDR3 contains 11 residues. The germline gives CDR1 KGHSH, CDR2 LQKENI. Trimming stripped 7 bases from V and 3 bases from J, with 6 bases between. The CDR3 protein is CASLTDTEAFF. In DNA, the CDR3 is TGTGCCAGCTTAACGGACACTGAAGCTTTCTTT.

This chain joins TRBV2 and TRBJ2-7; 9 bases map to TRBD1. Losses at the gene ends were 4 bases for V and 1 base for J; bases not matched to a gene: 5. This CDR3 has 15 residues. CDR1 is SNHLY, CDR2 FYNNEI, per germline. CDR3 region: CASSAGQGTSYEQYF. Written as DNA, the CDR3 is TGTGCCAGCAGTGCGGGACAGGGTACTTCCTACGAGCAGTACTTC.

CDR3 amino acids: CASREGQLEPQHF. CDR3 DNA sequence: TGTGCCAGCAGGGAGGGACAGCTTGAGCCCCAGCATTTT. This rearrangement joins TRBV2 to TRBJ1-5, with 7 bases aligning to TRBD1. The V gene's germline CDR1 is SNHLY and CDR2 FYNNEI. This CDR3 region has 13 residues. J was trimmed by 8 bases and V by 6 bases; bases with no gene match: 7.

A remark on this clonotype: The junction differs from germline at one of its ends, possibly a read error. V and J are TRBV7-8 and TRBJ2-5; D perhaps matches TRBD2 (7 bases). Germline V gives CDR1 SGHVS, CDR2 FQNEAQ. This CDR3 is 16 amino acids long. Here the CDR3 DNA reads TGCGCCAGCAGCCAAGAAGGGGGGGAAGAACAAGAGACCCAGTACTTC. This gives the protein CASSQEGGEEQETQYF.

This clonotype was seen only once. The rearrangement joins TRBV7-9 to TRBJ2-1, with D maybe TRBD2 (5 bases). The germline V and J ends were trimmed by 1 base and 8 bases, with 9 bases remaining between them. The V gene's germline CDR1 is SEHNR and CDR2 FQNEAQ (reference sequence). CDR3 length equals 13 residues. In DNA, the CDR3 is TGTGCCAGCAGCTTAGGTCAGGAGGATGAGCAGTTCTTC. It encodes CASSLGQEDEQFF.

In this sample, this clonotype turned up many times. The chain combines TRBV27 with TRBJ1-1; no clear D gene. The CDR3 is 13 amino acids. Trimming stripped 8 bases from V and 1 base from J, with 11 bases between. Germline lookup yields CDR1 MNHEY and CDR2 SMNVEV (reference sequence). CDR3 sequence: CASASPANTEAFF. DNA of the CDR3: TGTGCCAGCGCATCTCCAGCGAACACTGAAGCTTTCTTT.

This clonotype was counted many times. The genes are TRBV7-9 and TRBJ1-1; no reliable D call. The CDR3 runs 12 residues. The V end lost 4 bases, the J end lost 6 bases, and 9 bases lay between the germline ends. Germline CDR1 is SEHNR and CDR2 is FQNEAQ (reference sequence). The DNA of the CDR3 is TGTGCCAGCAGCTCCCGACACGCTGAAGCTTTCTTT. Protein sequence: CASSSRHAEAFF.

This clonotype was counted at least ten times. The genes are TRBV9 and TRBJ2-3; TRBD2 might be the D (6 bases). This CDR3 spans 14 amino acids. Trimming shortened V by 6 bases and J by 1 base, and 12 bases separated the two germline ends. CDR1 is SGDLS and CDR2 is YYNGEE in the germline V gene. For the CDR3, the DNA is TGTGCCAGCACATCTGGCGGGGGCACAGATACGCAGTATTTT. This encodes CASTSGGGTDTQYF.

Comments on this clonotype: At one of its ends the junction is not consistent with the germline gene, which may arise from a read error. The chain couples TRBV19 to TRBJ1-2, with 8 bases matching TRBD1. Germline assignment: CDR1 LNHDA and CDR2 SQIVND (reference sequence). The CDR3 spans 11 residues. CDR3: CALQTGDGHTF. The CDR3 DNA sequence: TGTGCTCTACAGACAGGGGATGGCCACACCTTC.

In this sample, this clonotype turned up many times. The chain combines TRBV29-1 with TRBJ2-7, with D unresolved. The CDR3 is 11 amino acids. The germline V and J ends were trimmed by 4 bases and 3 bases, with 7 bases remaining between them. Germline V lookup: CDR1 SQVTM, CDR2 ANQGSEA. The CDR3 DNA sequence: TGCAGCGTTGTTGGGGACTACGAGCAGTACTTC. Amino acid sequence: CSVVGDYEQYF.

This clonotype occurred many times. This sequence joins TRBV30 and TRBJ2-3; 7 bases are a match to TRBD2. V was clipped by 0 bases and J by 0 bases; unmatched bases: 15. The germline gives CDR1 GTSNPN, CDR2 SVGIG (reference sequence). The CDR3 runs 19 residues. The CDR3 is CAWSVGRSSGRGSTDTQYF. CDR3 in DNA: TGTGCCTGGAGTGTAGGCAGGTCTAGCGGTCGTGGGAGCACAGATACGCAGTATTTT.

This clonotype was counted many times. V and J are TRBV5-5 and TRBJ2-5; D gene ambiguous. V was shortened by 1 base and J by 3 bases, with 7 bases between the two germline ends. Germline CDR1 SGHKS, CDR2 YYEKEE (reference sequence). The CDR3 is made up of 13 amino acids. The CDR3 sequence: CASSLRTEETQYF. In DNA, the CDR3 is TGTGCCAGCAGCTTGCGGACGGAAGAGACCCAGTACTTC.

For this clonotype: A much larger clone is a single base away; this may be a read error. J is TRBJ2-4 and V is TRBV6-9; a weak D match, TRBD1 (6 bases). From germline, CDR1 is MNHGY and CDR2 SVAAGI. CDR3 size: 14 residues. The CDR3 spells CATSEQGLQNIQYF. CDR3 DNA sequence: TGTGCCACCAGTGAGCAGGGGCTCCAAAACATTCAGTACTTC.

This chain joins TRBV7-6 and TRBJ2-1; 7 nucleotides line up with TRBD1. The CDR3 spans 15 residues. J lost 2 bases, V lost 2 bases, and 3 bases had no gene match. Per germline, CDR1 SGHVS and CDR2 FNYEAQ. DNA for the CDR3: TGTGCCAGCAGCTTAAAAGGGGGCCCCTACAATGAGCAGTTCTTC. Encoded protein: CASSLKGGPYNEQFF.

A word on this clonotype: Given a far larger clone just one base away, this is likely a sequencing read error. This rearrangement joins TRBV7-2 to TRBJ1-5; the D is unclear. Trimming left V 8 bases short and J 3 bases short, with 17 bases between. Germline V gives CDR1 SGHTA, CDR2 FQGNSA. This CDR3 region has 15 residues. The CDR3, as DNA: TGTGCCAGCTGCCAAATGGGGAGACTCAATCAGCCCCAGCATTTT. This sequence encodes CASCQMGRLNQPQHF.

This clonotype was recorded at least ten times. The CDR3 loop reads CASSLLSSDTQYF. The CDR3 DNA sequence: TGTGCCAGCAGTCTCCTCAGCTCAGATACGCAGTATTTT. This rearrangement joins TRBV12-3 or TRBV12-4 to TRBJ2-3; no clear D gene. The CDR3 loop spans 13 amino acids. Trimming pared 5 bases from V and 4 bases from J, leaving 10 bases between.

The sample holds one count of this clonotype. A far larger clone is one base from this, pointing to a likely read error. V gene TRBV7-2 combines with J gene TRBJ2-5; the D gene is possibly TRBD2 (5 bases). Per the germline V gene, CDR1 is SGHTA and CDR2 is FQGNSA. CDR3 length: 13 residues. The CDR3 loop reads CASSLGIQKTQYF. The DNA for the CDR3 is TGTGCCAGCAGCCTCGGGATCCAAAAGACCCAGTACTTC.

This clonotype appeared a single time. It may be a read error: a sequence one base away is much more abundant. The genes are TRBV6-1 and TRBJ2-3; no firm D call. Per germline, CDR1 MNHNS and CDR2 SASEGT. This CDR3 has 13 amino acids. Trimming stripped 6 bases from V and 10 bases from J, with 17 bases between. CDR3 coding DNA: TGTGCCAGCAGCAAATTTGGGTCGAGTGCGCAGTATTTT. Protein product: CASSKFGSSAQYF.

There are a few counts of this clonotype. The CDR3 spells CATSTTGSGELFF. CDR3 DNA sequence: TGTGCCACATCGACCACAGGGTCCGGGGAGCTGTTTTTT. The chain links TRBV24-1 to TRBJ2-2; weak D call: TRBD1 (6 bases). This CDR3 is 13 amino acids long. CDR1 is KGHDR and CDR2 is SFDVKD in the germline V gene. Trimming stripped 10 bases from V and 6 bases from J, with 14 bases between.

In the case of this clonotype: A single base separates this from a much larger clone, so it may be a read error. V usage is TRBV6-1 and J usage is TRBJ1-5; D is perhaps TRBD1 (5 bases). CDR1 and CDR2 from the germline V gene are MNHNS and SASEGT. The CDR3 length is 14 residues. The CDR3 loop reads CVTGSRGSNQPQHF. DNA of the CDR3: TGTGTCACCGGTTCAAGGGGTAGCAATCAGCCCCAGCATTTT.

This clonotype has a count of ten or more. The chain carries TRBV12-3 or TRBV12-4 and TRBJ2-2, with D unclear. CDR3 length: 16 amino acids. V was clipped by 3 bases and J by 3 bases, with 14 bases between them. CDR3: CASSFDPPGDTGELFF. The CDR3 nucleotides are TGTGCCAGCAGTTTCGACCCACCAGGCGACACCGGGGAGCTGTTTTTT.

There are many counts of this clonotype. V usage is TRBV7-2 and J usage is TRBJ2-1, with D maybe TRBD2 (5 bases). The CDR3 spans 12 residues. Trimming shortened V by 5 bases and J by 6 bases, and 8 bases separated the two germline ends. In germline, CDR1 is SGHTA, CDR2 FQGNSA. CDR3 sequence (DNA): TGTGCCAGCAGCCGACGGGGCAATGAGCAGTTCTTC. This translates into CASSRRGNEQFF. Looking up the rest from reference TRBV7-2 and TRBJ2-1 gives the full variable domain: GAGVSQSPSNKVTEKGKDVELRCDPISGHTALYWYRQSLGQGLEFLIYFQGNSAPDKSGLPSDRFSAERTGGSVSTLTIQRTQQEDSAVYLCASSRRGNEQFFGPGTRLTVL.